This T cell receptor beta chain comes out of a study of regulatory T cells in long-lasting Graves disease. CDR3-region Arm-PCR and iRepertoire HTBI primers produced the TCR beta libraries. A single record per CDR3 protein comes from TCRdb applying MiXCR to the multiplex PCR reads. The sample has about 380,000 distinct CDR3 sequences; around 15% are singletons. This CDR3 is built from 15 residues. J was trimmed by 1 base and V by 6 bases; bases with no gene match: 11. CDR1 DFQATT and CDR2 SNEGSKA come from the germline V gene (reference sequence). This clonotype was seen repeatedly, ten times or more. The time point here: newly diagnosed GD, antithyroid drugs for less than 3 months. Scientists built the TCR library using RNA that was extracted from PBMCs.

The material was peripheral blood mononuclear cells (PBMCs), obtained at new diagnosis, from a patient treated with antithyroid drugs. This clonotype was sampled from a female donor with Graves disease. V is TRBV20-1 and J is TRBJ1-2; 7 bases are a match to TRBD1. The CDR3 DNA reads as TGCAGTGCCACCCCGGGGACAGCAGTTAACTATGGCTACACCTTC. It translates to CSATPGTAVNYGYTF.